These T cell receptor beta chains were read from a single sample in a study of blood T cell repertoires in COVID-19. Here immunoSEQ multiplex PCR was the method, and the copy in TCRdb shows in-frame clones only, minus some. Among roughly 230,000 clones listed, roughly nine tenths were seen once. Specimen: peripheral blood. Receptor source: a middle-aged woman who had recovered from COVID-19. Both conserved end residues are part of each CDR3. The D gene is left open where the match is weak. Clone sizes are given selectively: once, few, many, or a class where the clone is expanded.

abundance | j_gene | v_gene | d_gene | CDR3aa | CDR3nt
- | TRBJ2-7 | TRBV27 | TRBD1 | CASSNLRQGRYEQYF | TGTGCCAGCAGTAACTTGAGACAGGGACGCTACGAGCAGTACTTC
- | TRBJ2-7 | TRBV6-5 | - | CASSPGQHSYEQYF | TGTGCCAGCAGCCCCGGACAGCACTCCTACGAGCAGTACTTC
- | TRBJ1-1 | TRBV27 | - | CASSWDTNTEAFF | TGTGCCAGCAGCTGGGACACTAACACTGAAGCTTTCTTT
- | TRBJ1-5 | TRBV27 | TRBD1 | CASSPQTGAFNQPQHF | TGTGCCAGCAGTCCGCAGACAGGGGCCTTTAATCAGCCCCAGCATTTT
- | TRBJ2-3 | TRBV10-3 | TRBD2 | CAIRGLAGNTSTDTQYF | TGTGCCATCAGGGGACTAGCGGGAAACACTAGCACAGATACGCAGTATTTT
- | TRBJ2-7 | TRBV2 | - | CASSAKREQYF | TGTGCCAGCAGCGCGAAGCGCGAGCAGTACTTC
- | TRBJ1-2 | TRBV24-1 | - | CATSDPGVNYGYTF | TGTGCCACCAGTGACCCAGGGGTTAACTATGGCTACACCTTC
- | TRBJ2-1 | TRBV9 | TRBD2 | CASSVEGGTVDEQFF | TGTGCCAGCAGCGTAGAGGGAGGGACTGTTGATGAGCAGTTCTTC
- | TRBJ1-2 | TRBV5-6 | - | CASSLGAGESYGYTF | TGTGCCAGCAGCTTGGGGGCAGGGGAAAGCTATGGCTACACCTTC
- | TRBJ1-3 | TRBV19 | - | CASSRGTGAGNTIYF | TGTGCCAGTAGTAGGGGGACTGGGGCTGGAAACACCATATATTTT
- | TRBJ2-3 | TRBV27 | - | CASSLLSAGHVGTDTQYF | TGTGCCAGCAGTTTATTGTCCGCAGGACACGTTGGCACAGATACGCAGTATTTT
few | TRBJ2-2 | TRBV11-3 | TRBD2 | CASSRSTVAGGRSPGELFF | TGTGCCAGCAGCAGATCGACGGTAGCGGGAGGGCGTAGCCCCGGGGAGCTGTTTTTT
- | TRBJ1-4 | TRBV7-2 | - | CASSLNSNYEKLFF | TGTGCCAGCAGCTTGAACAGCAATTATGAAAAACTGTTTTTT
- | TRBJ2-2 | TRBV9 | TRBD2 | CASSVEAGATGELFF | TGTGCCAGCAGCGTAGAGGCGGGAGCCACCGGGGAGCTGTTTTTT
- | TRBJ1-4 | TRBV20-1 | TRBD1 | CSASNRDRGLEKLFF | TGCAGTGCTAGTAACCGGGACAGGGGGCTGGAAAAACTGTTTTTT
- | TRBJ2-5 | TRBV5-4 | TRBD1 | CASSIPGQGQQETQYF | TGTGCCAGCAGCATTCCGGGACAGGGCCAACAAGAGACCCAGTACTTC
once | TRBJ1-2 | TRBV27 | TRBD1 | CASSLSAQGFRSYTF | TGTGCCAGCAGTTTATCTGCACAGGGGTTCAGGAGCTACACCTTC
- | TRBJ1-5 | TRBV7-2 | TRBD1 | CASRTTGTVNQPQHF | TGTGCCAGCAGGACAACCGGGACAGTTAATCAGCCCCAGCATTTT
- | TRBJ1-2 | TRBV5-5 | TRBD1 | CASSLLGQGMLNGYTF | TGTGCCAGCAGCCTCCTGGGACAGGGTATGTTGAATGGCTACACCTTC
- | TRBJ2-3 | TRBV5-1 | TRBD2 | CASSLAGSADTQYF | TGCGCCAGCAGCTTAGCGGGATCAGCAGATACGCAGTATTTT
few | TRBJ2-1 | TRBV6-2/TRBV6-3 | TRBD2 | CASSYVAGTSGRPYNEQFF | TGTGCCAGCAGTTACGTCGCAGGGACTAGCGGGAGACCCTACAATGAGCAGTTCTTC
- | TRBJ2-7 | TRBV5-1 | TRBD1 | CASSLGTGAYEQYF | TGCGCCAGCAGCTTGGGGACAGGGGCCTACGAGCAGTACTTC
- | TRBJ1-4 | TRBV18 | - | CASSARGEKLFF | TGTGCCAGCTCGGCGCGAGGCGAAAAACTGTTTTTT
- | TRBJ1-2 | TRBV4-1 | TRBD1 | CASSLRAGGNYGYTF | TGCGCCAGCAGCCTACGGGCAGGGGGAAACTATGGCTACACCTTC
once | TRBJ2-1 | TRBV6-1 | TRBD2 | CASRPQVAGDNEQFF | TGTGCCAGCAGACCCCAGGTCGCGGGGGACAATGAGCAGTTCTTC
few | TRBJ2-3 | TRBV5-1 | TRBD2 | CASTNDLAGGPSGTQYF | TGCGCCAGCACCAACGATTTAGCGGGGGGGCCGTCTGGAACGCAGTATTTT
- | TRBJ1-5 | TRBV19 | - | CASSIRDTSNQPQHF | TGTGCCAGTAGTATCCGGGACACCAGCAATCAGCCCCAGCATTTT
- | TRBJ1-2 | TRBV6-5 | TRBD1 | CASTWTGTNYGYTF | TGTGCCAGCACTTGGACAGGGACCAACTATGGCTACACCTTC
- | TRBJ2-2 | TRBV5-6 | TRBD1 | CASSASGQATGELFF | TGTGCCAGCAGCGCGAGCGGACAGGCCACCGGGGAGCTGTTTTTT
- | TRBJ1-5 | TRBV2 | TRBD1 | CASSPDRGNQPQHF | TGTGCCAGCAGTCCAGACAGGGGCAATCAGCCCCAGCATTTT
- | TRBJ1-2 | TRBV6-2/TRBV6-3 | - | CASSPTDRPYGYTF | TGTGCCAGCAGCCCTACCGACAGGCCCTATGGCTACACCTTC
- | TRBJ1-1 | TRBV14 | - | CASSQVPGAEAFF | TGTGCCAGCAGCCAAGTCCCCGGGGCTGAAGCTTTCTTT
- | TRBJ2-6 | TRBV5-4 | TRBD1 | CASSSGGQGVAGANVLTF | TGTGCCAGCAGCTCAGGGGGACAGGGGGTTGCGGGGGCCAACGTCCTGACTTTC
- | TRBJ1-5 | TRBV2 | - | CASRGQGPNSQHF | TGTGCCAGCAGAGGGCAGGGGCCGAATTCCCAGCATTTT
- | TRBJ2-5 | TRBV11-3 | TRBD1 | CASSEGQGGLGTQYF | TGTGCCAGCAGCGAAGGACAGGGCGGGCTTGGGACCCAGTACTTC
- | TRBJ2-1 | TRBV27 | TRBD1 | CASRVRGNEQFF | TGTGCCAGCAGAGTCAGGGGGAATGAGCAGTTCTTC
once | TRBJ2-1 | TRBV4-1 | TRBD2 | CASSQDMGLAGERSYNEQFF | TGCGCCAGCAGCCAAGATATGGGACTAGCGGGAGAGAGGTCCTACAATGAGCAGTTCTTC
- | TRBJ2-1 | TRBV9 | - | CAGGANEQFF | TGTGCCGGGGGCGCAAATGAGCAGTTCTTC
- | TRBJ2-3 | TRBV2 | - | CASSEQGSTDTQYF | TGTGCCAGCAGTGAACAGGGTAGCACAGATACGCAGTATTTT
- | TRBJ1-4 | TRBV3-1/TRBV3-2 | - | CASSQDRYNEKLFF | TGTGCCAGCAGCCAAGACAGATATAATGAAAAACTGTTTTTT
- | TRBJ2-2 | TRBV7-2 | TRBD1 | CASSQHRDRAAGELFF | TGTGCCAGCAGCCAACACCGGGACAGGGCCGCCGGGGAGCTGTTTTTT
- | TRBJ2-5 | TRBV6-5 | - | CASNRLGTQYF | TGTGCCAGCAACCGACTGGGGACCCAGTACTTC
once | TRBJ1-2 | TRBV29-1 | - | CSVEDPRSGYTF | TGCAGCGTTGAAGATCCCAGGTCTGGCTACACCTTC